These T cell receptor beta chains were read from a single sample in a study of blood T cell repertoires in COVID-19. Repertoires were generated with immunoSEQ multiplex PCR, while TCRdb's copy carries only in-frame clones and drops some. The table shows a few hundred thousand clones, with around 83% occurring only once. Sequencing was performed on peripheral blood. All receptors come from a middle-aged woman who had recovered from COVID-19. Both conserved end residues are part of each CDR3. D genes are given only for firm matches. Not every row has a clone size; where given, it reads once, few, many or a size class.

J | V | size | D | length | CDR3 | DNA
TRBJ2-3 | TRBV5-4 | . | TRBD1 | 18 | CASSPTKTGFYRTDTQYF | TGTGCCAGCAGCCCGACGAAGACAGGGTTTTATCGCACAGATACGCAGTATTTT
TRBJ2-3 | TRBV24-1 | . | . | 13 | CATGKAGVDTQYF | TGTGCCACCGGGAAGGCAGGGGTAGATACGCAGTATTTT
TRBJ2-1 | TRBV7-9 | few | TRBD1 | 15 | CASSLGGQGRDEQFF | TGTGCCAGCAGCTTAGGGGGACAGGGGCGGGATGAGCAGTTCTTC
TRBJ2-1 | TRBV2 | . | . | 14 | CASRMEIQGNEQFF | TGTGCCAGCAGGATGGAGATCCAGGGGAATGAGCAGTTCTTC
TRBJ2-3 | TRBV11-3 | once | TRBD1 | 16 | CASSLSDRGYGDTQYF | TGTGCCAGCAGCTTATCGGACAGGGGATATGGAGATACGCAGTATTTT
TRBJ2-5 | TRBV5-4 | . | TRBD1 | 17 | CASSPGLGTGEGETQYF | TGTGCCAGCAGCCCGGGACTTGGGACAGGGGAAGGAGAGACCCAGTACTTC
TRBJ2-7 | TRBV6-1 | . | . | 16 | CASSDWLTGLPYEQYF | TGTGCCAGCAGTGACTGGTTAACAGGGCTCCCCTACGAGCAGTACTTC
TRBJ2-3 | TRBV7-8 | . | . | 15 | CASSPAGGATDTQYF | TGTGCCAGCAGCCCCGCCGGAGGCGCCACAGATACGCAGTATTTT
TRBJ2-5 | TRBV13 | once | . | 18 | CASSSQEGRWPHRETQYF | TGTGCCAGCAGTTCTCAGGAGGGGAGGTGGCCACATAGGGAGACCCAGTACTTC
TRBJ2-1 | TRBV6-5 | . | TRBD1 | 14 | CASSYATGGYEQFF | TGTGCCAGCAGTTACGCGACAGGGGGCTATGAGCAGTTCTTC
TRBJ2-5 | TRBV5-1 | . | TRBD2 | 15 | CASSRLAGGQETQYF | TGCGCCAGCAGCCGACTAGCGGGGGGGCAAGAGACCCAGTACTTC
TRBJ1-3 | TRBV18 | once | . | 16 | CASSRSLRETGNTIYF | TGTGCCAGCTCGCGATCTTTGAGGGAGACTGGAAACACCATATATTTT
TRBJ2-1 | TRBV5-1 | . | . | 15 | CASSLAVAGIDEQFF | TGCGCCAGCAGCTTGGCCGTGGCAGGGATCGATGAGCAGTTCTTC
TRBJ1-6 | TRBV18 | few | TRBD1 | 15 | CASSKDRPYYSPLHF | TGTGCCAGCTCAAAGGACAGGCCTTACTATTCACCCCTCCACTTT
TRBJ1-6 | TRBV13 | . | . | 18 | CASSLLPPMSSYNSPLHF | TGTGCCAGCAGCCTCCTCCCACCGATGAGCTCCTATAATTCACCCCTCCACTTT
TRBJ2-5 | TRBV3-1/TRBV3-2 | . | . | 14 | CASSQSVATETQYF | TGTGCCAGCAGCCAATCGGTAGCGACGGAGACCCAGTACTTC
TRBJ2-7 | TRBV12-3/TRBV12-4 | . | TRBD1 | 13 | CASRTGDRYEQYF | TGTGCCAGCCGAACAGGGGATCGCTACGAGCAGTACTTC
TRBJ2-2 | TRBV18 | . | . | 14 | CASSPAGNTGELFF | TGTGCCAGCTCACCTGCCGGGAACACCGGGGAGCTGTTTTTT
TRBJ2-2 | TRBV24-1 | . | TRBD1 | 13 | CAARQGSGGELFF | TGTGCCGCCAGACAGGGGAGTGGCGGGGAGCTGTTTTTT
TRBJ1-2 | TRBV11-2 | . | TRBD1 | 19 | CASSLGRQGKPTSLYGYTF | TGTGCCAGCAGCCTCGGGAGACAGGGCAAACCTACATCCCTCTATGGCTACACCTTC
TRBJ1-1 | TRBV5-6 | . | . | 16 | CASSLGWGPENTEAFF | TGTGCCAGCAGCTTGGGGTGGGGCCCCGAGAACACTGAAGCTTTCTTT
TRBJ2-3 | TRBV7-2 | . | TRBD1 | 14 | CASSLDRVADTQYF | TGTGCCAGCAGCCTTGACAGGGTGGCAGATACGCAGTATTTT
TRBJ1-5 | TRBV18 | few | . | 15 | CASSPWQDSNQPQHF | TGTGCCAGCTCACCCTGGCAGGACTCCAATCAGCCCCAGCATTTT
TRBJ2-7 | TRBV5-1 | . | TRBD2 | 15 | CASSLLTSGSYEQYF | TGCGCCAGCAGCTTGCTCACTAGCGGGTCCTACGAGCAGTACTTC
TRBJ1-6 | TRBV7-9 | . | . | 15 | CASSEGNDRNSPLHF | TGTGCCAGCAGCGAAGGAAACGACAGAAATTCACCTCTCCACTTT
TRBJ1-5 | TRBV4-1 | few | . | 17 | CASSQVGGLDLDQPQHF | TGCGCCAGCAGCCAAGTGGGGGGACTGGACCTTGATCAGCCCCAGCATTTT
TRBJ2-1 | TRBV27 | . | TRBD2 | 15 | CASSPRGGRRNEQFF | TGTGCCAGCAGTCCCCGGGGAGGGAGGAGGAATGAGCAGTTCTTC
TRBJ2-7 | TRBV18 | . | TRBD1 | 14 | CASSPGQGIYEQYF | TGTGCCAGCTCACCGGGACAGGGAATCTACGAGCAGTACTTC
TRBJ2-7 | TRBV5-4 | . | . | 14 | CASSSGTTTYEQYF | TGTGCCAGCAGCTCGGGGACAACGACCTACGAGCAGTACTTC